This T cell receptor beta chain was sequenced for a study of radiation and T cells in renal cell carcinoma. Study-level results: Top tumor clonotypes rose in blood 2 weeks post-radiation, then contracted.

Sequencing used immunoSEQ multiplex PCR; TCRdb keeps in-frame clones, though not all of them. In the table there are 70,000 to 80,000 clones, approximately 86% of which are singletons. The time point was: blood 2 weeks post-SBRT. Documented treatment: 15 Gy SBRT to primary tumor, nephrectomy 4 weeks later. CDR1 and CDR2 (germline): SSHAT, FNYEAQ (reference sequence). Trimming left V 3 bases short and J 10 bases short, with 13 bases between. The CDR3 covers 13 residues. As regards this clone: Its matching antigen is unknown.

Material: blood, obtained from a patient whose treatment included radiotherapy and nephrectomy. This clonotype originated in a woman in her fifties or sixties with renal cell carcinoma. The rearrangement links TRBV7-7 to TRBJ2-1; perhaps TRBD2 as D (6 bases). DNA of the CDR3: TGTGCCAGCAGCTTTTTGCGGGGCGGCGAGCAGTTCTTC. It translates to CASSFLRGGEQFF.